The 32 T cell receptor beta chains below all came from one sample that was sequenced in a study of blood T cell repertoires in COVID-19. Clones were sequenced by immunoSEQ multiplex PCR, and TCRdb holds only the in-frame ones, with some missing. The data hold just over 150,000 clones, with about 90% observed a single time. Sequences were obtained from peripheral blood. All receptors come from a man aged 30 to 45 with COVID-19, enrolled during active disease.

CDR3 loop: CASSLGRGWTEAFF. In nucleotides, the CDR3 is TGCGCCAGCAGCTTGGGCAGGGGGTGGACTGAAGCTTTCTTT. The chain employs TRBV5-1 and TRBJ1-1; 7 bases align to TRBD1. Germline V gene data show CDR1 as SGHRS and CDR2 as YFSETQ. The J segment lost 5 bases and the V segment lost 0 bases, leaving 4 bases of the junction unmatched. The CDR3 is made up of 14 amino acids. The full variable domain, with the rest looked up from reference TRBV5-1 and TRBJ1-1, is KAGVTQTPRYLIKTRGQQVTLSCSPISGHRSVSWYQQTPGQGLQFLFEYFSETQRNKGNFPGRFSGRQFSNSRSEMNVSTLELGDSALYLCASSLGRGWTEAFFGQGTRLTVV.

The gene calls are TRBV19 and TRBJ1-3, with a tentative D call TRBD1 (5 bases). The CDR3 length is 16 residues. CDR1 is LNHDA and CDR2 is SQIVND in the germline V gene (reference sequence). Trimming stripped 5 bases from V and 0 bases from J, with 14 bases between. The CDR3 region has the DNA TGTGCCAGTAGTGGCCGGGACTTATCCTCTGGAAACACCATATATTTT. It codes for CASSGRDLSSGNTIYF. Together with reference TRBV19 and TRBJ1-3, the CDR3 gives the full variable domain: DGGITQSPKYLFRKEGQNVTLSCEQNLNHDAMYWYRQDPGQGLRLIYYSQIVNDFQKGDIAEGYSVSREKKESFPLTVTSAQKNPTAFYLCASSGRDLSSGNTIYFGEGSWLTVV.

The V call is TRBV19, the J call TRBJ2-4, with 8 nucleotides matching TRBD2. V shed 3 bases, J shed 0 bases, and the junction held 4 bases outside the gene matches. This CDR3 region has 16 residues. The germline V gene encodes CDR1 LNHDA and CDR2 SQIVND (reference sequence). Here the CDR3 reads CASSIGGGIAKNIQYF. CDR3 nucleotides: TGTGCCAGTAGTATCGGGGGGGGAATAGCCAAAAACATTCAGTACTTC. The full variable domain, with the rest looked up from reference TRBV19 and TRBJ2-4, is DGGITQSPKYLFRKEGQNVTLSCEQNLNHDAMYWYRQDPGQGLRLIYYSQIVNDFQKGDIAEGYSVSREKKESFPLTVTSAQKNPTAFYLCASSIGGGIAKNIQYFGAGTRLSVL.

V and J are TRBV25-1 and TRBJ2-5, with D perhaps matching TRBD1 (6 bases). The CDR3 length is 13 residues. In germline, CDR1 is MGHDK, CDR2 SYGVNS. The V and J ends lost 5 bases and 5 bases respectively, with 12 bases between them. CDR3 in DNA: TGTGCCAGCAGTAAGGGGGTATCGGAGACCCAGTACTTC. Protein product: CASSKGVSETQYF.

This rearrangement joins TRBV28 to TRBJ2-7; 8 bases agree with TRBD1. V trimming: 10 bases; J trimming: 2 bases; junction bases outside the gene matches: 7. CDR3 length equals 13 residues. Germline values: CDR1 MDHEN, CDR2 SYDVKM. The chain's CDR3 is CATLSDRAYEQYF. In DNA form, the CDR3 reads TGTGCCACCCTATCGGACAGGGCCTACGAGCAGTACTTC.

V is TRBV24-1 and J is TRBJ2-1; D possibly corresponds to TRBD1 (5 bases). Trimming took off 3 bases at V and 3 bases at J, with 14 bases between the two ends. Germline lookup yields CDR1 KGHDR and CDR2 SFDVKD. This CDR3 region has 16 residues. CDR3 protein: CATSDGAVTHYNEQFF. The CDR3 DNA sequence: TGTGCCACCAGTGATGGGGCGGTAACGCACTACAATGAGCAGTTCTTC.

V gene TRBV19 combines with J gene TRBJ2-3; D not certain. CDR1 and CDR2 from the germline V gene are LNHDA and SQIVND (reference sequence). V lost 4 bases and J lost 6, with 8 bases in between. The CDR3 has 12 amino acids. The CDR3 DNA reads as TGTGCCAGTAGTACCCTAGAGGATACGCAGTATTTT. It specifies CASSTLEDTQYF.

The chain recombines TRBV4-1 with TRBJ1-2; 7 nucleotides match TRBD1. With 1 base clipped from V and 6 bases from J, the junction kept 2 bases outside the gene matches. Germline CDR1 is MGHRA and CDR2 is YSYEKL. This CDR3 is 13 amino acids long. CDR3 residues: CASSQGQGDGYTF. The CDR3 region has the DNA TGCGCCAGCAGCCAAGGACAGGGAGATGGCTACACCTTC.

This clone was seen once. This chain connects TRBV11-1 to TRBJ1-1; no firm D call. The V gene lost 2 bases and the J gene lost 6 bases, with 13 bases spanning the gap. Looked up from germline, CDR1 is SGHAT and CDR2 is FQDESV (reference sequence). The CDR3 is 14 residues long. CDR3 DNA sequence: TGTGCCAGCAGCTTACGATCCCGGGGTGCTGAAGCTTTCTTT. It yields the protein CASSLRSRGAEAFF.

The rearrangement uses TRBV2 and TRBJ2-2; the D is unclear. Germline V CDR1 and CDR2: SNHLY, FYNNEI. V lost 3 bases, J lost 4 bases, and 6 bases lay in between. This CDR3 region has 13 residues. CDR3 residues: CASSDIPTGELFF. CDR3 DNA: TGTGCCAGCAGTGACATCCCCACCGGGGAGCTGTTTTTT. Using reference TRBV2 and TRBJ2-2 for the parts outside the CDR3, the full variable domain is EPEVTQTPSHQVTQMGQEVILRCVPISNHLYFYWYRQILGQKVEFLVSFYNNEISEKSEIFDDQFSVERPDGSNFTLKIRSTKLEDSAMYFCASSDIPTGELFFGEGSRLTVL.

This chain uses TRBV6-5 with TRBJ2-7, with D maybe TRBD1 (5 bases). Germline V CDR1 and CDR2: MNHEY, SVGAGI. V lost 2 bases and J lost 0, with 11 bases in between. The CDR3 sequence is 15 residues long. DNA of the CDR3: TGTGCCAGCAGTTACGGGGCTCCAAGCTCCTACGAGCAGTACTTC. Translation: CASSYGAPSSYEQYF.

V and J are TRBV5-4 and TRBJ1-1, with 7 positions matching TRBD1. Germline V gene sequence: CDR1 SGHNT, CDR2 YYREEE (reference sequence). Trimming cost V 4 bases and J 10 bases; bases outside gene matches: 13. There are 14 residues in the CDR3. CDR3 nucleotide sequence: TGTGCCAGCAGCCGGACGATAGGGGGCGAAGTAGCTTTCTTT. This translates into CASSRTIGGEVAFF.

The CDR3 here is CASSLAGEDTQYF. The CDR3 region has the DNA TGTGCCAGCAGCTTAGCGGGAGAAGATACGCAGTATTTT. The V and J genes are TRBV11-2 and TRBJ2-3, with D possibly TRBD2 on 6 matching bases. V was shortened by 1 base and J by 5 bases, with 7 bases between the two germline ends. CDR1 and CDR2 from the germline V gene are SGHAT and FQNNGV. This CDR3 has 13 residues.

The chain carries TRBV19 and TRBJ1-2; 10 positions match TRBD1. Germline CDR1 is LNHDA and CDR2 is SQIVND (reference sequence). The CDR3 contains 14 residues. V shed 7 bases, J shed 4 bases, and the junction held 6 bases outside the gene matches. The CDR3 sequence: CASTLGQGSYGYTF. The DNA for the CDR3 is TGTGCCAGTACCTTGGGACAGGGGAGCTATGGCTACACCTTC.

The J gene is TRBJ1-5, the V gene TRBV15; 7 bases line up with TRBD1. Trimming at V came to 8 bases and at J to 3 bases, leaving 10 bases not matched to a gene. CDR1 is LNHNV, CDR2 YYDKDF, per germline (reference sequence). The length of the CDR3 is 15 residues. The CDR3: CATSNWDSHNQPQHF. CDR3 bases: TGTGCCACCTCCAATTGGGACAGCCACAATCAGCCCCAGCATTTT.

The V gene is TRBV7-2, the J gene TRBJ2-5, with 7 bases identical to TRBD1. The CDR3 consists of 14 residues. Germline trimming cut 3 bases from V and 5 bases from J; bases unmatched to any gene: 6. Per germline, CDR1 SGHTA and CDR2 FQGNSA. The CDR3 DNA sequence: TGTGCCAGCAGCTTCCGACAGGGTTACGAGACCCAGTACTTC. This sequence encodes CASSFRQGYETQYF.

CDR3 nucleotide sequence: TGTGCCAGCAGCTTAGTTGGAGAGAGGAATTCACCCCTCCACTTT. As protein: CASSLVGERNSPLHF. V gene TRBV7-2 combines with J gene TRBJ1-6; D gene uncertain. The CDR3 covers 15 residues. The germline CDR1 and CDR2 sequences are SGHTA and FQGNSA. The V end lost 1 base, the J end lost 7 bases, and 11 bases lay between the germline ends.

V is TRBV27 and J is TRBJ2-3; TRBD1 agrees at 9 bases. Germline CDR1 reads MNHEY; CDR2 reads SMNVEV (reference sequence). V lost 4 bases and J lost 4; bases outside the gene matches: 3. The length of the CDR3 is 14 residues. In DNA form, the CDR3 reads TGTGCCAGCAGTTGGGACAGGGTTGCAGATACGCAGTATTTT. It is translated as CASSWDRVADTQYF.

This sequence joins TRBV11-2 and TRBJ1-1; no firm D call. V gave up 2 bases and J gave up 6 bases, with 7 bases separating them. The CDR3 extends over 12 amino acids. CDR1 and CDR2 from the germline V gene are SGHAT and FQNNGV. CDR3 protein: CASSLNPAEAFF. The CDR3 nucleotides are TGTGCCAGCAGCTTAAATCCGGCTGAAGCTTTCTTT.

This CDR3 reads CASSLLSPAVSSEQFF. The CDR3 DNA reads TGTGCCAGCAGTTTATTGAGCCCAGCGGTATCCAGTGAGCAGTTCTTC. The rearrangement links TRBV27 to TRBJ2-1; maybe TRBD2 (5 bases). The CDR3 totals 16 residues. Germline V CDR1 and CDR2: MNHEY, SMNVEV (reference sequence). V was shortened by 1 base and J by 9 bases, with 19 bases between the two germline ends.

Regarding this clone: The sample carries other DNA sequences with the same CDR3. V and J are TRBV18 and TRBJ1-1, with D uncertain. V was shortened by 6 bases and J by 4 bases, with 12 bases between the two germline ends. Germline CDR1 reads KGHSH; CDR2 reads LQKENI. The CDR3 has 13 residues. DNA of the CDR3: TGTGCCAGCTCGCCAGAGACGGGCACTGAAGCTTTCTTT. Protein sequence: CASSPETGTEAFF. The complete variable domain, with remaining parts taken from reference TRBV18 and TRBJ1-1, reads NAGVMQNPRHLVRRRGQEARLRCSPMKGHSHVYWYRQLPEEGLKFMVYLQKENIIDESGMPKERFSAEFPKEGPSILRIQQVVRGDSAAYFCASSPETGTEAFFGQGTRLTVV.

The chain combines TRBV19 with TRBJ1-1, with 12 bases fitting TRBD1. Per the germline V gene, CDR1 is LNHDA and CDR2 is SQIVND (reference sequence). The ends lost 1 base at V and 5 bases at J; junction bases unmatched: 2. CDR3 length: 15 amino acids. The CDR3 nucleotides read TGTGCCAGTAGTATAGGGGACAGGGGGCAGACTGAAGCTTTCTTT. It specifies CASSIGDRGQTEAFF. Supplemented by reference TRBV19 and TRBJ1-1, the full variable domain reads DGGITQSPKYLFRKEGQNVTLSCEQNLNHDAMYWYRQDPGQGLRLIYYSQIVNDFQKGDIAEGYSVSREKKESFPLTVTSAQKNPTAFYLCASSIGDRGQTEAFFGQGTRLTVV.

The chain has TRBV27 and TRBJ2-2; D perhaps matches TRBD2 (6 bases). V shed 5 bases and J shed 0 bases, with 19 bases lying between them. The CDR3 length is 18 residues. Germline lookup yields CDR1 MNHEY and CDR2 SMNVEV (reference sequence). The chain's CDR3 is CASSPSTGDPANTGELFF. CDR3 DNA: TGTGCCAGCAGTCCATCTACGGGGGACCCAGCGAACACCGGGGAGCTGTTTTTT.

V usage is TRBV12-3 or TRBV12-4 and J usage is TRBJ1-1; maybe TRBD1 (5 bases). V shed 4 bases and J shed 1 base, with 7 bases lying between them. There are 13 residues in the CDR3. The CDR3 nucleotides are TGTGCCAGCAGTTCGCAGGGGAACACTGAAGCTTTCTTT. Translation gives CASSSQGNTEAFF.

V usage is TRBV7-3 and J usage is TRBJ1-2, with 7 positions matching TRBD1. Germline-derived CDR1 and CDR2 are SGHTA and FQGTGA. V gave up 5 bases and J gave up 4 bases; unmatched junction bases: 7. This CDR3 contains 14 residues. In DNA form, the CDR3 reads TGTGCCAGCAGCGCCCCCGGGACAGTCTATGGCTACACCTTC. Its translation is CASSAPGTVYGYTF. The full variable domain, completed using reference TRBV7-3 and TRBJ1-2, is GAGVSQTPSNKVTEKGKYVELRCDPISGHTALYWYRQSLGQGPEFLIYFQGTGAADDSGLPNDRFFAVRPEGSVSTLKIQRTERGDSAVYLCASSAPGTVYGYTFGSGTRLTVV.

V and J are TRBV6-5 and TRBJ2-1, with D possibly being TRBD2 (8 bases). Trimming shortened V by 4 bases and J by 10 bases, and 17 bases separated the two germline ends. Germline values: CDR1 MNHEY, CDR2 SVGAGI. The CDR3 sequence is 14 residues long. The CDR3 DNA is TGTGCCAGCAGTTCAACGGGAGGGGGCGGCGAGCAGTTCTTC. This encodes CASSSTGGGGEQFF.

This clone appeared a single time. J is TRBJ2-1 and V is TRBV10-2, with 8 bases that match TRBD2. Germline V gives CDR1 WSHSY, CDR2 SAAADI. The CDR3 contains 14 residues. Trimming cost V 6 bases and J 8 bases; bases outside gene matches: 9. CDR3 sequence reads: CASRSGLGGDEQFF. The CDR3 DNA follows: TGCGCCAGCAGGTCGGGACTAGGAGGGGATGAGCAGTTCTTC.

The chain recombines TRBV5-1 with TRBJ1-1; 10 bases agree with TRBD1. The V and J ends lost 1 base and 3 bases, in that order; junction bases with no gene match: 6. Germline lookup yields CDR1 SGHRS and CDR2 YFSETQ. The CDR3 is made up of 16 amino acids. CDR3 coding DNA: TGCGCCAGCAGCTTGATCCGACAGGGGGCGGACACTGAAGCTTTCTTT. Encoded protein: CASSLIRQGADTEAFF.

This chain links TRBV5-1 with TRBJ2-2, with TRBD1 identical over 7 bases. V was clipped by 0 bases and J by 7 bases; unmatched bases: 3. From germline, CDR1 is SGHRS and CDR2 YFSETQ. This CDR3 has 14 amino acids. The CDR3 is CASSLEGASGELFF. CDR3 nucleotides: TGCGCCAGCAGCTTGGAGGGGGCTAGCGGGGAGCTGTTTTTT.

The genes are TRBV15 and TRBJ2-5; 10 bases match TRBD1. Germline CDR1 and CDR2: LNHNV and YYDKDF (reference sequence). This CDR3 region has 16 residues. V was clipped by 4 bases and J by 5 bases; unmatched bases: 10. DNA for the CDR3: TGTGCCACCAGCATCCCCGGGACAGGGGTCTGGGAGACCCAGTACTTC. Translation: CATSIPGTGVWETQYF.

This clone has just one count. This sample includes further DNA sequences coding for the same CDR3. This chain joins TRBV18 and TRBJ2-3, with D possibly TRBD1 on 6 matching bases. The CDR3 runs to 14 residues. The germline V gene has CDR1 KGHSH and CDR2 LQKENI. V was cut by 0 bases and J by 4 bases, with 8 bases left in between. The CDR3, as DNA: TGTGCCAGCTCACCACCAGGGGGTGCAGATACGCAGTATTTT. This codes for CASSPPGGADTQYF.

This clone has more than one count but fewer than ten. The chain uses TRBV4-1 and TRBJ1-5; D perhaps matches TRBD1 (5 bases). The V gene's germline CDR1 is MGHRA and CDR2 YSYEKL. The V end lost 0 bases, the J end lost 7 bases, and 10 bases lay between the germline ends. The CDR3 loop spans 14 amino acids. The CDR3 DNA is TGCGCCAGCAGCCAAGATGGGGCGGGACAGCCCCAGCATTTT. Residues: CASSQDGAGQPQHF.